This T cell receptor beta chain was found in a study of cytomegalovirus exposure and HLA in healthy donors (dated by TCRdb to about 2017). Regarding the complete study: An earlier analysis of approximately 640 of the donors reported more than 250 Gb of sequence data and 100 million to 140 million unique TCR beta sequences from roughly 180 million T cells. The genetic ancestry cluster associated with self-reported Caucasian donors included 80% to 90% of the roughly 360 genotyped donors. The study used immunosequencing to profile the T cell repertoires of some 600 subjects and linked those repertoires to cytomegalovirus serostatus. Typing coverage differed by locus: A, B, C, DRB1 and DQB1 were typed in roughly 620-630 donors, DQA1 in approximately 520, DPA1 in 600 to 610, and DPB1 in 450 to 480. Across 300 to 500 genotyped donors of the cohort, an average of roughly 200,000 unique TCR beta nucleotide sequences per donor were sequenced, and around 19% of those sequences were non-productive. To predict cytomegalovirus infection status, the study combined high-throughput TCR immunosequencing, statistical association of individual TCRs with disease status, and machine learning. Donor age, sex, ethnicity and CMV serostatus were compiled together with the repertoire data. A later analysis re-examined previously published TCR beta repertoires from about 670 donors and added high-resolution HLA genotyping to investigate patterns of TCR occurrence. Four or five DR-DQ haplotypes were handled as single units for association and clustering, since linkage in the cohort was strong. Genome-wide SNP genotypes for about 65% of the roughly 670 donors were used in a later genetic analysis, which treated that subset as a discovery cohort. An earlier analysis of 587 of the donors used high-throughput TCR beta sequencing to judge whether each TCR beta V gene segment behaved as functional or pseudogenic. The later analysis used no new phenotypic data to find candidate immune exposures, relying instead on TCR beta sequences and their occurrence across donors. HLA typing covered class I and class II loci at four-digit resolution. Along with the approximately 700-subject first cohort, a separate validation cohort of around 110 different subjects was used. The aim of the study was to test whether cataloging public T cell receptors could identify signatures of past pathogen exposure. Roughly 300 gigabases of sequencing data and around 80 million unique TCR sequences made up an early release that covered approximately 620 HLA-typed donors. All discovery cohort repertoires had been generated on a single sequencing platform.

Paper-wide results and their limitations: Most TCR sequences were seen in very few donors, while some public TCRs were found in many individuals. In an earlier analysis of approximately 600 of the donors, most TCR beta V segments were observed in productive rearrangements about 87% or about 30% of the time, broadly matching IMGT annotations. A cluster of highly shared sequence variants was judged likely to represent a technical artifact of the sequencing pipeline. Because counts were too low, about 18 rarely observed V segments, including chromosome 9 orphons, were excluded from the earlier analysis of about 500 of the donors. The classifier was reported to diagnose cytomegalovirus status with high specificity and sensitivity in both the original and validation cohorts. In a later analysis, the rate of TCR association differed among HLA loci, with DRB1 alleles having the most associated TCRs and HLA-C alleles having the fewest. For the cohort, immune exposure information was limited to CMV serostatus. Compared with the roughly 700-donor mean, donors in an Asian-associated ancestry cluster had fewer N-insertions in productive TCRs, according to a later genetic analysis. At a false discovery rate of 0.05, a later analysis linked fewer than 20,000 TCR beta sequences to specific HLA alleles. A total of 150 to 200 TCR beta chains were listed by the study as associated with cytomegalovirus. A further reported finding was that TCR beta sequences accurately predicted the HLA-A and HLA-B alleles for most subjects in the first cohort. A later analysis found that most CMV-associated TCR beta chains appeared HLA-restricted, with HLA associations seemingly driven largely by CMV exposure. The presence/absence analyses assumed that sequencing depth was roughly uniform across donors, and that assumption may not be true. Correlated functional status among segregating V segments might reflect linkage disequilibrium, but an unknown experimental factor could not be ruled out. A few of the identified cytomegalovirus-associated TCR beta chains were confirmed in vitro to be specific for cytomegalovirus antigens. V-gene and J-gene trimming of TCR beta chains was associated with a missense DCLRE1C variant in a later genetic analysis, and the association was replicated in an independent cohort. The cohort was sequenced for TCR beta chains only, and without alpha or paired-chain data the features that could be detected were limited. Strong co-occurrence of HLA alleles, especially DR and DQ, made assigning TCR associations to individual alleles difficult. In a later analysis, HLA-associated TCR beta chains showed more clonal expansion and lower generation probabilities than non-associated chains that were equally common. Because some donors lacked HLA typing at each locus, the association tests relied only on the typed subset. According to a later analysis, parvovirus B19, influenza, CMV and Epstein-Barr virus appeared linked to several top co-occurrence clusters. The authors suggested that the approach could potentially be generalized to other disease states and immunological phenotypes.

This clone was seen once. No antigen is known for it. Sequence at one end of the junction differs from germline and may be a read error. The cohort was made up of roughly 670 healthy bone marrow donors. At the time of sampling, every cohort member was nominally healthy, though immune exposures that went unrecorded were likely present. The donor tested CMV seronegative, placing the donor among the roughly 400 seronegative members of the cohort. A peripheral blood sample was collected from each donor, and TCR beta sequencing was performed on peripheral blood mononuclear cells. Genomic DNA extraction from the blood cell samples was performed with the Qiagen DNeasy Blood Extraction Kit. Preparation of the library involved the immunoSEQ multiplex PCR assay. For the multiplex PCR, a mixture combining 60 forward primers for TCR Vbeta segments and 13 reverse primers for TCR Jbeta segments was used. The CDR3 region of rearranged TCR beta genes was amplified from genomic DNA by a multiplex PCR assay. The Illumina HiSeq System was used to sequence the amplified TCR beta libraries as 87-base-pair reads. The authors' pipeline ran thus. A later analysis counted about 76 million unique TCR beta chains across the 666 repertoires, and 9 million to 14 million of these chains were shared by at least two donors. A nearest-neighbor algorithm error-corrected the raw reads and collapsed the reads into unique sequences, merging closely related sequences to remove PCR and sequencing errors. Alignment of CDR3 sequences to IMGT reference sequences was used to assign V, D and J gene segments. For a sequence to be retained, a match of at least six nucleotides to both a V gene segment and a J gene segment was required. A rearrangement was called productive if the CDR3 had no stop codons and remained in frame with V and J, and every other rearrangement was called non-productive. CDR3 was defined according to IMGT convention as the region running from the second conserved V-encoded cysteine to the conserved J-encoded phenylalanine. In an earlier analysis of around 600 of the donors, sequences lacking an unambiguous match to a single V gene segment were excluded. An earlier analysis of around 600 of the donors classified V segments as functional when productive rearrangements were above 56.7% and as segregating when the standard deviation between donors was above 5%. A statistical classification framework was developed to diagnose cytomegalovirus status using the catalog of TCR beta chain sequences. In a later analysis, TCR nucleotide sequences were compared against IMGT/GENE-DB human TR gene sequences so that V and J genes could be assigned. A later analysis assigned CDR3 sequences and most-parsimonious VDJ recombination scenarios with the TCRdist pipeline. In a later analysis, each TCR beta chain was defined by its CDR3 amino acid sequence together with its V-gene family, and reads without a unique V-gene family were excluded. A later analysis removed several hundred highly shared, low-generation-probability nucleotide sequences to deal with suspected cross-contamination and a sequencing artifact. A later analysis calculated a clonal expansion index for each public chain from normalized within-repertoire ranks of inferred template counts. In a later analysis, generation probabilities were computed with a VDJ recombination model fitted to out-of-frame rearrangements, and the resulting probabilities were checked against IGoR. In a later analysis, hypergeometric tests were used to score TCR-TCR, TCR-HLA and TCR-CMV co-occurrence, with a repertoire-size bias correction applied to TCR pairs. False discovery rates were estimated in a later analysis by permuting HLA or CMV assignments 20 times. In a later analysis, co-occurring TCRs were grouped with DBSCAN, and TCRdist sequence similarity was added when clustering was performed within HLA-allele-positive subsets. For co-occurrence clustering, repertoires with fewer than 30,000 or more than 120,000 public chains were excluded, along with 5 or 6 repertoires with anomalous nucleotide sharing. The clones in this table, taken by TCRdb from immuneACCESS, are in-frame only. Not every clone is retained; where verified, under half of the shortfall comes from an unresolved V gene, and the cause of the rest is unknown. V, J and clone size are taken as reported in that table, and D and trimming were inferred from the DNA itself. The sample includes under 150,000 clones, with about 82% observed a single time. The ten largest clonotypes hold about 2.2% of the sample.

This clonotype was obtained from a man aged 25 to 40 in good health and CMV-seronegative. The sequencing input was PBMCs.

The CDR3 corresponds to CSVGTDDYPF. The DNA sequence is as follows: TGCAGCGTTGGGACAGACGACTACCCCTTC. The rearrangement combines TRBV29-1 with TRBJ1-2; 6 matching bases give a weak D call of TRBD1. CDR1 and CDR2 are read off the germline V gene as SQVTM and ANQGSEA. The CDR3 covers 10 residues, taking in both the cysteine and the phenylalanine. Only the CDR3 DNA is retained, 30 bases long and in frame from the first base. The CDR3, completed at both ends by the reference TRBV29-1 and TRBJ1-2 genes, gives the full variable domain SAVISQKPSRDICQRGTSLTIQCQVDSQVTMMFWYRQQPGQSLTLIATANQGSEATYESGFVIDKFPISRPNLTFSTLTVSNMSPEDSSIYLCSVGTDDYPFGSGTRLTVV.